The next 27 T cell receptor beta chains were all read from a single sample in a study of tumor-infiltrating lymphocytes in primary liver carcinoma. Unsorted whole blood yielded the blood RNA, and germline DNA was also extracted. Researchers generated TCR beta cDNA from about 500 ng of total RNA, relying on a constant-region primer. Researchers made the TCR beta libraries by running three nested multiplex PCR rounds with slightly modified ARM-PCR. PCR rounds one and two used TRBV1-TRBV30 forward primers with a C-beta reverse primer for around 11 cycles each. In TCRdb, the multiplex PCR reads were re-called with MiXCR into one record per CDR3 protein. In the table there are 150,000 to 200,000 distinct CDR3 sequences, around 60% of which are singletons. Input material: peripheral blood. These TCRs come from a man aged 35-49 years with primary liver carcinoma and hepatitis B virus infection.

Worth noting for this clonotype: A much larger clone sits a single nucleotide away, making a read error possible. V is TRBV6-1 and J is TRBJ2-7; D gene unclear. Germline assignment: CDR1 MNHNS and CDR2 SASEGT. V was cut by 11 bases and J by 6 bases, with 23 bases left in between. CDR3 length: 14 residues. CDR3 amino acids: CASSRNRLDCEQYF. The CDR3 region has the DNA TGTGCCTCCAGCCGAAATCGGCTCGACTGCGAGCAGTACTTC.

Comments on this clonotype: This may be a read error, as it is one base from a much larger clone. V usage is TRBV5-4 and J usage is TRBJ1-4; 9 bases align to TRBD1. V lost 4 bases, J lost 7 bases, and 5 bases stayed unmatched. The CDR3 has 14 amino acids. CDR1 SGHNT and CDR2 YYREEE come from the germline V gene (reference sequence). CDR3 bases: TGTGCCAGCAGCCGGGACAGGGACGGTGAAAAACTGTTTTTT. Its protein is CASSRDRDGEKLFF.

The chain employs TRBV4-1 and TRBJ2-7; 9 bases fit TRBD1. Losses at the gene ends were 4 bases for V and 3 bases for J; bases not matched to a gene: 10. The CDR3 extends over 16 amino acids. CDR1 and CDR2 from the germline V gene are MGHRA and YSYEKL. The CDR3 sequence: CASSRAATGGFYEQYF. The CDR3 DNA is TGCGCCAGCAGCCGCGCGGCGACAGGGGGATTCTACGAGCAGTACTTC.

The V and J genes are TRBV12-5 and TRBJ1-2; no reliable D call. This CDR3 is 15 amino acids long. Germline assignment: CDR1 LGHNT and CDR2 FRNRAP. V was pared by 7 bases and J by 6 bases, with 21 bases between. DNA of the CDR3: TGTGCTAGTGTCCCAGAGGCAGCCCCGTTCGATGGCTACACCTTC. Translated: CASVPEAAPFDGYTF.

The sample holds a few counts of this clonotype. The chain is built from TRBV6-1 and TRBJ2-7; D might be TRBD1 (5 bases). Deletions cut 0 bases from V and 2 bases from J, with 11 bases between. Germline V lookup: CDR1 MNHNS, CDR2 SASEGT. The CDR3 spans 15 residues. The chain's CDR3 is CASSEALAGTYEQYF. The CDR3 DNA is TGTGCCAGCAGTGAAGCGCTTGCAGGGACCTACGAGCAGTACTTC.

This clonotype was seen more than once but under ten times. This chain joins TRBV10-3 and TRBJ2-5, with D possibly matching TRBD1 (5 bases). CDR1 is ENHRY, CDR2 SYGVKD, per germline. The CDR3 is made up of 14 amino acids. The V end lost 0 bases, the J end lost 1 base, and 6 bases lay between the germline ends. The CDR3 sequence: CAISESGVQETQYF. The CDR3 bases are TGTGCCATCAGTGAGTCAGGGGTCCAAGAGACCCAGTACTTC.

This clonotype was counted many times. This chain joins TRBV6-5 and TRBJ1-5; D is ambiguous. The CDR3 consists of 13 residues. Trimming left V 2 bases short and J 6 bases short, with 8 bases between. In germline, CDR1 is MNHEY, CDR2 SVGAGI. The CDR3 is CASSYGPTQPQHF. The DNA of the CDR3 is TGTGCCAGCAGTTACGGCCCTACTCAGCCCCAGCATTTT.

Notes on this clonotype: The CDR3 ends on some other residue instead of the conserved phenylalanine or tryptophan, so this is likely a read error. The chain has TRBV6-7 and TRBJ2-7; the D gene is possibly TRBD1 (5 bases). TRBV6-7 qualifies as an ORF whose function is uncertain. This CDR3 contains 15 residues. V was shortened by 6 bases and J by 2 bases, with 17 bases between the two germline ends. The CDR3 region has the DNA TGTGCCAGCAGCCGAGACAGTGAAGAACCCTACGAGCAGTACATC. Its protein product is CASSRDSEEPYEQYI.

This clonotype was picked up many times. The CDR3 loop is CASSSGQGDPYEQYF. CDR3 nucleotide sequence: TGTGCCAGCAGCTCTGGACAGGGTGACCCCTACGAGCAGTACTTC. This chain connects TRBV6-5 to TRBJ2-7, with 8 positions matching TRBD1. The germline CDR1 and CDR2 sequences are MNHEY and SVGAGI. The ends lost 6 bases at V and 2 bases at J; junction bases unmatched: 9. This CDR3 region has 15 residues.

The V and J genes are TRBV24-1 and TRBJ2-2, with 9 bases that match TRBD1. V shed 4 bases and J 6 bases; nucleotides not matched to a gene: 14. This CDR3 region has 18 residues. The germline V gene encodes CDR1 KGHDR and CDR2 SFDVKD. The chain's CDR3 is CATSDLTGGESVAGELFF. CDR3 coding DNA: TGTGCCACCAGTGACCTAACAGGGGGCGAGTCAGTCGCCGGGGAGCTGTTTTTT.

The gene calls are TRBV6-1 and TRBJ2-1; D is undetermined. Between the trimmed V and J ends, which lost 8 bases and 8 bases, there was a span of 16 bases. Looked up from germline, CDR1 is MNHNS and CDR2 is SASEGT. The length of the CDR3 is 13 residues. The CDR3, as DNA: TGTGCCAGCGGTTCCAGTGTAGACTATGAGCAGTTCTTC. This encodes CASGSSVDYEQFF.

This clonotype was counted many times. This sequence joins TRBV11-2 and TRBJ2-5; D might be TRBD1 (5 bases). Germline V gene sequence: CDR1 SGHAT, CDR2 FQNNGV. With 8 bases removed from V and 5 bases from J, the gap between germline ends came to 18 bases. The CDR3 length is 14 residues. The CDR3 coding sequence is TGTGCCAGCTACCCAAGTAGGGGTGAGGAGACCCAGTACTTC. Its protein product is CASYPSRGEETQYF.

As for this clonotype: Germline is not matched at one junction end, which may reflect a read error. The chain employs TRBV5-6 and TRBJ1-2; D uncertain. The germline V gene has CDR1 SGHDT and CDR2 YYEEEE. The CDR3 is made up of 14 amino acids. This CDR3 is CTSSLEGGFYDYTF. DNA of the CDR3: TGTACCAGCAGCTTGGAAGGAGGGTTTTATGACTACACCTTC.

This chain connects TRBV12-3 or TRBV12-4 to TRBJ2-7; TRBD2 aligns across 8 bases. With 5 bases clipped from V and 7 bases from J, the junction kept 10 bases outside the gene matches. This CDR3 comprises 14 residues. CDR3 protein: CASSPTSGWDEQYF. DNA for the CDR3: TGTGCCAGCAGTCCAACTAGCGGATGGGATGAGCAGTACTTC.

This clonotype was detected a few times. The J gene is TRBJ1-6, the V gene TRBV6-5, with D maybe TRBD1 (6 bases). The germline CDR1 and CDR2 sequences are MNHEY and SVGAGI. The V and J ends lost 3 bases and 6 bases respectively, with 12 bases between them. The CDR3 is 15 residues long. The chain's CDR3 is CASSYLAQGNSPLHF. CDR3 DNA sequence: TGTGCCAGCAGTTATTTAGCACAGGGTAATTCACCCCTCCACTTT.

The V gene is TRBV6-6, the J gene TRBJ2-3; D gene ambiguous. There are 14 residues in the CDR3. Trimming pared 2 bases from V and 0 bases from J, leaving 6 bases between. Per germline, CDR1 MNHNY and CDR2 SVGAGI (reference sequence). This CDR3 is CASSYAGSTDTQYF. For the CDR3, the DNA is TGTGCCAGCAGTTACGCCGGAAGCACAGATACGCAGTATTTT.

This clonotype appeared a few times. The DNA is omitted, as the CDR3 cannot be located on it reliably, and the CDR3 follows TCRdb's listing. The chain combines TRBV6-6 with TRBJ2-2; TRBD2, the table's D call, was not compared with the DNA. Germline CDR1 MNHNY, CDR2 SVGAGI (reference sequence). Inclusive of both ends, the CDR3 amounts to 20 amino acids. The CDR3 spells CASSTSDRALAGGPNGELFF.

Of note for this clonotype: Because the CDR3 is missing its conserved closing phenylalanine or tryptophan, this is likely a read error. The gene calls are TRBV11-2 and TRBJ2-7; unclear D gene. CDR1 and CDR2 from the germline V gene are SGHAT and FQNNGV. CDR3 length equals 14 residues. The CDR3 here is CASSIWTESCEQYL. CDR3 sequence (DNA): TGTGCCAGCAGCATTTGGACCGAATCCTGCGAGCAGTACCTC.

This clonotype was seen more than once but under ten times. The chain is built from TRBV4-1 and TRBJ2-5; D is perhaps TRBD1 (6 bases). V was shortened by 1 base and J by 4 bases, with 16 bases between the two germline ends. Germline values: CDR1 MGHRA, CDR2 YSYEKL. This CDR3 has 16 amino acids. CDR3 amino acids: CASSQGTAAMGETQYF. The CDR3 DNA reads TGCGCCAGCAGCCAAGGGACAGCAGCGATGGGAGAGACCCAGTACTTC.

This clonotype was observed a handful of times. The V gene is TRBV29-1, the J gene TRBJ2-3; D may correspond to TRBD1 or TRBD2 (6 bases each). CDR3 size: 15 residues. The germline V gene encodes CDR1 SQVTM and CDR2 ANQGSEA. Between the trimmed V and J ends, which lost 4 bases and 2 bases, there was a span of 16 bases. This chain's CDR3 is CSVGPGASDTDTQYF. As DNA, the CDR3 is TGCAGCGTTGGCCCAGGGGCTAGCGACACAGATACGCAGTATTTT.

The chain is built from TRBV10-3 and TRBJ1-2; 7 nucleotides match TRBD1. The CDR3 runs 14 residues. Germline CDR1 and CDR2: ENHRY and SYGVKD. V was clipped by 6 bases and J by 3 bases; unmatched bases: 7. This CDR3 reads CAIRGTDTHYGYTF. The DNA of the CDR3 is TGTGCCATCAGGGGGACAGACACTCACTATGGCTACACCTTC.

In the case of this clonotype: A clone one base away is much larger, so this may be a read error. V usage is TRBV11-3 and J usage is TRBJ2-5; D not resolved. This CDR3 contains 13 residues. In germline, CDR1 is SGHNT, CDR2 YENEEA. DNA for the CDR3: TGTGCCTGCAGCGAAGACTCTCAAGAGACCCAGTACTTC. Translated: CACSEDSQETQYF.

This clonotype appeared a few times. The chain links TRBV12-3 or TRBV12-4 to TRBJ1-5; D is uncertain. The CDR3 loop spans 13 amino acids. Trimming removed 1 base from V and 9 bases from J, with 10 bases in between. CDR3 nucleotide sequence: TGTGCCAGCAGTTTAGGGACCGCGCGGCCCCAGCATTTT. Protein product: CASSLGTARPQHF.

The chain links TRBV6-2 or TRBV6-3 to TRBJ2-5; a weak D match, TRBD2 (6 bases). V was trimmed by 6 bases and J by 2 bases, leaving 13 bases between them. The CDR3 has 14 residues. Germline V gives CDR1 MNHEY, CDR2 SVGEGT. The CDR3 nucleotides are TGTGCCAGCAGAACTACTGGGACTCAAGAGACCCAGTACTTC. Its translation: CASRTTGTQETQYF.

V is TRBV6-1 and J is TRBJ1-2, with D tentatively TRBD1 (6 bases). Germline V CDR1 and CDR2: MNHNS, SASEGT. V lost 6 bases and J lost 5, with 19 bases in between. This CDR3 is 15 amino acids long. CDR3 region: CASRVTGRDFYGYTF. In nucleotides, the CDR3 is TGTGCCAGCAGAGTGACAGGTCGGGACTTTTATGGCTACACCTTC.

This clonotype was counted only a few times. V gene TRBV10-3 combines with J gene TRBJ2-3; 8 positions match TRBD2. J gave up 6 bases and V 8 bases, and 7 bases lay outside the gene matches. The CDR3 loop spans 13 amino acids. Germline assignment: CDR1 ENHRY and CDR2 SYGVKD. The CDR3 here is CAIAGGEGDTQYF. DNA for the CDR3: TGTGCCATCGCGGGAGGCGAGGGGGATACGCAGTATTTT.

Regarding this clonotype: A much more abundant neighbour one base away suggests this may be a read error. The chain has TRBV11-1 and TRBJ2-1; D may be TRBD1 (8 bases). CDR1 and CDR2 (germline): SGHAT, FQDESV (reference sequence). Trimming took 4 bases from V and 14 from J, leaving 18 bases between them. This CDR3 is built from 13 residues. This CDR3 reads CASSSGQGGGEFF. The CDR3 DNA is TGTGCCAGCAGCTCCGGACAGGGAGGGGGGGAGTTCTTC.